This T cell receptor (beta chain) was sequenced for a study of T cells after posttransplantation cyclophosphamide. Findings and caveats of the study: Donor CD8+ memory clones often dominated recipient blood repertoires at later times. After PTCy, TRB diversity resembled that of CNI/methotrexate controls. Skin or GI-infiltrating T cells shared few TRB sequences with blood.

This related bone marrow graft donor gave peripheral blood on the day of marrow donation. This clone was seen a few times. Its specificity is not known. Clones were sequenced by immunoSEQ multiplex PCR, and TCRdb holds only the in-frame ones, with some missing. The top ten hold around 1.2% of the sample, which has roughly 13,000 clones, around four fifths seen once. This receptor was taken from a man aged 45 to 65. Sequenced sample: memory CD4+ T cells sorted from PBMCs.

CDR3 DNA sequence: TGTGCCAGCAGCTCGCCAGGATACGAGCAGTACTTC. This encodes CASSSPGYEQYF. V and J are TRBV7-2 and TRBJ2-7, with D unclear. Germline CDR1 is SGHTA and CDR2 is FQGNSA. The V and J ends lost 4 bases and 4 bases respectively, with 8 bases between them. CDR3 size: 12 residues. Filled out from reference TRBV7-2 and TRBJ2-7, the complete variable domain reads GAGVSQSPSNKVTEKGKDVELRCDPISGHTALYWYRQSLGQGLEFLIYFQGNSAPDKSGLPSDRFSAERTGGSVSTLTIQRTQQEDSAVYLCASSSPGYEQYFGPGTRLTVT.